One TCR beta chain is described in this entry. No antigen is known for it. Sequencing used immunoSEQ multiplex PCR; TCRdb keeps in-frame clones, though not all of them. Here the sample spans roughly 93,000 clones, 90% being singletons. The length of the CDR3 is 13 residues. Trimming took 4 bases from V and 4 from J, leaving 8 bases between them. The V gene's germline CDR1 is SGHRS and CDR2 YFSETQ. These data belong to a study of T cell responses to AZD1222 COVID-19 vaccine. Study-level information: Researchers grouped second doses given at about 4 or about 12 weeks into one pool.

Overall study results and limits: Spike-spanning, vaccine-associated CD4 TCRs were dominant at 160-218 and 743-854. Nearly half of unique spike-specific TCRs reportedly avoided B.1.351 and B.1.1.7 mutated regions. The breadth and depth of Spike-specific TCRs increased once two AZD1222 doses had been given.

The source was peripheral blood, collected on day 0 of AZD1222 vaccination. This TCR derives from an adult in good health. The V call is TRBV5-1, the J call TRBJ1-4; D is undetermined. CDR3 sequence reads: CASSPDGNEKLFF. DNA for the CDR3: TGCGCCAGCAGCCCGGACGGTAATGAAAAACTGTTTTTT.